A single sample is the source of the 22 T cell receptor beta chains below, sequenced in a study of post-analysis software for immune sequencing data. Study-wide results and limits: Four or five TRBV segments were more frequent in patients than controls; TRBV5-6, TRBV5-1 and TRBV20-1 belonged to this group.

Their antigen targets remain unknown. Tagging with unique molecular identifiers was a feature of the TCR beta cDNA libraries. MiXCR, applied by TCRdb to the PCR reads, yields one record per CDR3 protein. This sample has roughly 570,000 distinct CDR3 sequences, with 30% to 40% found just once. Sequenced sample: blood. The receptors derive from a girl aged 2-17 years with multiple sclerosis.

This chain links TRBV15 with TRBJ1-5; D is uncertain. Trimming took 0 bases from V and 6 from J, leaving 9 bases between them. Per germline, CDR1 LNHNV and CDR2 YYDKDF (reference sequence). This CDR3 has 14 residues. The CDR3 nucleotides read TGTGCCACCAGCAGAGACCAGCCGGGTCAGCCCCAGCATTTT. It encodes CATSRDQPGQPQHF. Supplemented by reference TRBV15 and TRBJ1-5, the full variable domain reads DAMVIQNPRYQVTQFGKPVTLSCSQTLNHNVMYWYQQKSSQAPKLLFHYYDKDFNNEADTPDNFQSRRPNTSFCFLDIRSPGLGDTAMYLCATSRDQPGQPQHFGDGTRLSIL.

The sample holds one count of this clonotype. This chain joins TRBV6-5 and TRBJ2-3; tentative D call: TRBD1 (6 bases). This CDR3 is 11 amino acids long. Trimming stripped 5 bases from V and 10 bases from J, with 10 bases between. CDR1 MNHEY and CDR2 SVGAGI come from the germline V gene. The CDR3, as DNA: TGTGCCAGCAGTACAGGGAATGCGCAGTATTTT. It yields the protein CASSTGNAQYF.

Concerning this clonotype: At one end, the junction sequence differs from germline, possibly due to a read error. V usage is TRBV29-1 and J usage is TRBJ2-1; 7 bases are a match to TRBD1. CDR1 is SQVTM and CDR2 is ANQGSEA in the germline V gene. The CDR3 spans 16 residues. CDR3 residues: CSVDTARQGSYNEQCF. Written as DNA, the CDR3 is TGCAGCGTTGATACGGCGAGACAGGGATCCTACAATGAGCAGTGCTTC.

This chain links TRBV2 with TRBJ1-2; D remains unclear. V gave up 3 bases and J gave up 8 bases, with 13 bases separating them. Germline CDR1 and CDR2: SNHLY and FYNNEI. This CDR3 is 13 amino acids long. The CDR3 reads CASSDVPGYGYTF. DNA for the CDR3: TGTGCCAGCAGTGACGTCCCGGGTTACGGCTACACCTTC. The full variable domain, in which reference TRBV2 and TRBJ1-2 provide the parts outside the CDR3, is EPEVTQTPSHQVTQMGQEVILRCVPISNHLYFYWYRQILGQKVEFLVSFYNNEISEKSEIFDDQFSVERPDGSNFTLKIRSTKLEDSAMYFCASSDVPGYGYTFGSGTRLTVV.

The rearrangement uses TRBV3-1 and TRBJ1-1, with D perhaps TRBD1 (5 bases). CDR1 and CDR2 from the germline V gene are LGHDT and YNNKEL (reference sequence). The CDR3 is made up of 15 amino acids. V was cut by 1 base and J by 0 bases, with 9 bases left in between. The CDR3 DNA reads TGTGCCAGCAGCCAAGTAAAGGGGCTGAACACTGAAGCTTTCTTT. This encodes CASSQVKGLNTEAFF.

This clonotype was seen once. The chain recombines TRBV5-1 with TRBJ2-7; maybe TRBD1 (5 bases). The end of the DNA aligns better with TRBJ2-5, so the J call may be wrong. The CDR3 is made up of 18 amino acids. Germline CDR1 is SGHRS and CDR2 is YFSETQ. CDR3 coding DNA: TGCGCCAGCAGCTTGGAAGGCAGGGTGACAAGAGGTGGGGAGACCCAGTACTTC. It is translated as CASSLEGRVTRGGETQYF.

This clonotype was counted a few times. The chain couples TRBV5-6 to TRBJ2-1, with TRBD2 matching 10 bases. Looked up from germline, CDR1 is SGHDT and CDR2 is YYEEEE. The trim removed 0 bases at V and 8 bases at J, leaving 11 bases unmatched. The CDR3 runs 17 residues. The CDR3 DNA sequence: TGTGCCAGCAGCTTGGATCTCATGGCTAGCGGGGGTTATGAGCAGTTCTTC. Translated: CASSLDLMASGGYEQFF.

The chain recombines TRBV5-1 with TRBJ2-1; D not certain. Per the germline V gene, CDR1 is SGHRS and CDR2 is YFSETQ. The CDR3 spans 13 residues. With 2 bases removed from V and 8 bases from J, the gap between germline ends came to 11 bases. The DNA for the CDR3 is TGCGCCAGCAGCTTTTCGTGGGCCGATGAGCAGTTCTTC. Translation: CASSFSWADEQFF. The full variable domain, completed using reference TRBV5-1 and TRBJ2-1, is KAGVTQTPRYLIKTRGQQVTLSCSPISGHRSVSWYQQTPGQGLQFLFEYFSETQRNKGNFPGRFSGRQFSNSRSEMNVSTLELGDSALYLCASSFSWADEQFFGPGTRLTVL.

The genes are TRBV7-3 and TRBJ2-2, with D possibly being TRBD1 (5 bases). V lost 5 bases and J 4 bases, leaving 20 bases between the germline ends. CDR3 size: 17 residues. Germline-derived CDR1 and CDR2 are SGHTA and FQGTGA. CDR3 in amino acids: CASSREQDTASTGELFF. CDR3 coding DNA: TGTGCCAGCAGCCGCGAGCAGGACACCGCGAGCACCGGGGAGCTGTTTTTT.

This clonotype was recorded a few times. The gene calls are TRBV10-3 and TRBJ1-4, with 7 bases aligning to TRBD1. Trimming at V came to 3 bases and at J to 8 bases, leaving 9 bases not matched to a gene. The CDR3 is made up of 15 amino acids. Germline CDR1 reads ENHRY; CDR2 reads SYGVKD. The CDR3, as DNA: TGTGCCATCAGTGATCCCGACAGGGTGGCGGAAAAACTGTTTTTT. Its protein is CAISDPDRVAEKLFF.

The chain links TRBV6-1 to TRBJ2-5; 8 nucleotides align to TRBD1. Judging by the DNA end, TRBJ2-7 fits better; the J call may be wrong. This CDR3 is built from 12 residues. CDR1 and CDR2 (germline): MNHNS, SASEGT. The CDR3 DNA sequence: TGTGCCAGCAGCATGACAGGGGTCGAGCAGTACTTC. This gives the protein CASSMTGVEQYF.

About this clonotype itself: The germline gene is not matched at one end of the junction; a read error may be the cause. The chain combines TRBV12-3 or TRBV12-4 with TRBJ2-3, with D hard to call. This CDR3 is 14 amino acids long. DNA of the CDR3: TGTGCCAGCAGGCCCACTGACCTAACAGATGCGCAGTATTTT. Translating gives CASRPTDLTDAQYF.

This clonotype was picked up a small number of times. V usage is TRBV11-2 and J usage is TRBJ2-5; D unresolved. This CDR3 contains 15 residues. Germline loops: CDR1 SGHAT, CDR2 FQNNGV. The V and J ends lost 0 bases and 5 bases respectively, with 13 bases between them. The CDR3 DNA reads as TGTGCCAGCAGCTTAGACCTATGGGGTGCGGAGACCCAGTACTTC. Protein sequence: CASSLDLWGAETQYF. Full variable domain (missing parts from reference TRBV11-2 and TRBJ2-5): EAGVAQSPRYKIIEKRQSVAFWCNPISGHATLYWYQQILGQGPKLLIQFQNNGVVDDSQLPKDRFSAERLKGVDSTLKIQPAKLEDSAVYLCASSLDLWGAETQYFGPGTRLLVL.

V gene TRBV5-1 combines with J gene TRBJ1-4; 7 nucleotides align to TRBD1. The germline gives CDR1 SGHRS, CDR2 YFSETQ. The CDR3 has 13 amino acids. V shed 5 bases, J shed 5 bases, and the junction held 3 bases outside the gene matches. CDR3 in DNA: TGCGCCAGCAGACCACAGGGGAATGAAAAACTGTTTTTT. It encodes CASRPQGNEKLFF.

The rearrangement links TRBV12-3 or TRBV12-4 to TRBJ1-5, with a possible D match to TRBD1 (6 bases). V lost 2 bases to trimming and J lost 3 bases, with 17 bases between them. CDR3 length equals 17 residues. CDR3 region: CASSLSLGGGNNQPQHF. The CDR3 nucleotides read TGTGCCAGCAGTTTAAGCCTGGGAGGGGGAAACAATCAGCCCCAGCATTTT.

V is TRBV5-1 and J is TRBJ2-5; 8 nucleotides line up with TRBD1. V lost 6 bases, J lost 4 bases, and 5 bases stayed unmatched. Germline loops: CDR1 SGHRS, CDR2 YFSETQ. This CDR3 spans 13 amino acids. The CDR3 sequence: CASTAGQGETQYF. The CDR3, as DNA: TGCGCCAGCACCGCCGGACAGGGAGAGACCCAGTACTTC.

The chain joins TRBV2 to TRBJ2-3; TRBD2 matches at 8 bases. The germline CDR1 and CDR2 sequences are SNHLY and FYNNEI. Losses at the gene ends were 0 bases for V and 5 bases for J; bases not matched to a gene: 13. The CDR3 runs 18 residues. Here the CDR3 reads CASSEAVSERGWEDTQYF. The CDR3 bases are TGTGCCAGCAGTGAAGCGGTTTCCGAGCGGGGGTGGGAAGATACGCAGTATTTT.

This sequence joins TRBV5-1 and TRBJ1-2; 7 bases are a match to TRBD1. The CDR3 runs 14 residues. V shed 0 bases, J shed 7 bases, and the junction held 6 bases outside the gene matches. Germline V CDR1 and CDR2: SGHRS, YFSETQ. The CDR3: CASSLGQGVGGYTF. CDR3 nucleotide sequence: TGCGCCAGCAGCTTGGGACAGGGAGTTGGTGGCTACACCTTC.

This chain connects TRBV4-2 to TRBJ1-1, with D unresolved. The CDR3 has 11 amino acids. Germline V gene sequence: CDR1 LGHNA, CDR2 YNFKEQ. V dropped 3 bases and J dropped 5 bases, with 4 bases sitting between them. This CDR3 reads CASSHTTEAFF. CDR3 sequence (DNA): TGTGCCAGCAGCCACACGACTGAAGCTTTCTTT.

This clonotype occurred a few times. The chain couples TRBV6-5 to TRBJ1-2; 8 bases align to TRBD1. Germline V gene lookup returns CDR1 MNHEY and CDR2 SVGAGI. Unmatched junction bases numbered 7, after V lost 5 bases and J lost 8 bases. This CDR3 comprises 13 residues. This CDR3 reads CASSEDRGGGYTF. The CDR3 DNA sequence: TGTGCCAGCAGTGAAGACAGGGGTGGGGGCTACACCTTC.

The sample holds a few counts of this clonotype. The rearrangement joins TRBV5-1 to TRBJ2-1; TRBD1 or TRBD2 may be the D gene (5 bases each). CDR3 length equals 16 residues. V was shortened by 4 bases and J by 9 bases, with 23 bases between the two germline ends. Looked up from germline, CDR1 is SGHRS and CDR2 is YFSETQ. CDR3 amino acids: CASSTYTGTQSGEQFF. The CDR3 DNA reads as TGCGCCAGCAGCACCTATACCGGGACCCAAAGCGGTGAGCAGTTCTTC.

A remark on this clonotype: Relative to the germline gene, one junction end is altered; a read error may explain this. The genes are TRBV5-1 and TRBJ2-1, with a possible D match to TRBD1 (5 bases). Germline assignment: CDR1 SGHRS and CDR2 YFSETQ. This CDR3 comprises 16 residues. CDR3 DNA sequence: TGCGCCAGCAGCTTGGCGGCAGGGTTAACATACAATGAACAGTTCTTC. Its translation is CASSLAAGLTYNEQFF.